These 29 T cell receptor beta chains were sequenced from one sample in a study of CD8+ T cells in alopecia areata. Extracted RNA was reverse transcribed, and the resulting cDNA served as sequencing template. Method: immunoSEQ multiplex PCR; TCRdb's copy keeps in-frame clones and lacks some. In the table there are over 150,000 clones, 50% to 65% of which are singletons. The sample's treatment: oral pan-JAK inhibitor, 5-10 mg twice daily. The sample was CD4+ T cells sorted from blood, taken at week 24, from a patient treated with tofacitinib. The receptors here all came from a human donor with alopecia areata.

The chain recombines TRBV7-2 with TRBJ2-7; D gene uncertain. Trimming stripped 0 bases from V and 6 bases from J, with 15 bases between. The germline CDR1 and CDR2 sequences are SGHTA and FQGNSA. The CDR3 runs to 15 residues. DNA for the CDR3: TGTGCCAGCAGCTTAGCGGGATCGTGGTCCCCCGAGCAGTACTTC. Translation gives CASSLAGSWSPEQYF.

The chain recombines TRBV9 with TRBJ2-6, with D possibly being TRBD1 (5 bases). Trimming left V 5 bases short and J 12 bases short, with 27 bases between. CDR3 length equals 17 residues. Germline CDR1 reads SGDLS; CDR2 reads YYNGEE. In nucleotides, the CDR3 is TGTGCCAGCAGTAGGGGCGAATTCCCTTTTTCTGCGCCCGTCCTGACTTTC. Translation gives CASSRGEFPFSAPVLTF.

V usage is TRBV5-1 and J usage is TRBJ2-6; D is ambiguous. Trimming took 4 bases from V and 0 from J, leaving 11 bases between them. This CDR3 region has 16 residues. Germline CDR1 is SGHRS and CDR2 is YFSETQ. CDR3: CASSVLYLSGANVLTF. The DNA of the CDR3 is TGCGCCAGCAGCGTGCTTTACCTCTCTGGGGCCAACGTCCTGACTTTC.

This clone has a handful of counts. The chain employs TRBV29-1 and TRBJ2-7, with 8 bases aligning to TRBD1. The CDR3 has 12 residues. CDR1 and CDR2 (germline): SQVTM, ANQGSEA. V dropped 5 bases and J dropped 5; count of bases not matched to a gene: 5. CDR3 in DNA: TGCAGCGTTCGACAGGGGTCTAACGAGCAGTACTTC. It translates to CSVRQGSNEQYF.

The V call is TRBV6-1, the J call TRBJ2-7, with 8 positions matching TRBD1. There are 14 residues in the CDR3. The V segment lost 10 bases and the J segment 7 bases; nucleotides outside the gene matches: 15. The germline V gene encodes CDR1 MNHNS and CDR2 SASEGT. This CDR3 reads CATLRQGQLSEQYF. CDR3 DNA sequence: TGTGCCACCCTCCGACAGGGGCAGTTGTCAGAGCAGTACTTC.

There are a few counts of this clone. The germline gene is not matched at one end of the junction; a read error may be the cause. The V call is TRBV9, the J call TRBJ1-4; a weak D match, TRBD1 (6 bases). Germline lookup yields CDR1 SGDLS and CDR2 YYNGEE. The CDR3 sequence is 15 residues long. DNA for the CDR3: TGTGCCAGCAGCGCCGACAGGAAGATTAATGGAAAACTGTTTTTT. It yields the protein CASSADRKINGKLFF.

The chain carries TRBV6-5 and TRBJ2-5; 10 nucleotides line up with TRBD1. The V and J ends lost 0 bases and 2 bases, in that order; junction bases with no gene match: 3. CDR1 and CDR2 (germline): MNHEY, SVGAGI. The CDR3 sequence is 16 residues long. CDR3 sequence reads: CASSYSMDRGQETQYF. In nucleotides, the CDR3 is TGTGCCAGCAGTTACTCGATGGACAGGGGGCAAGAGACCCAGTACTTC.

This clone is a singleton in its sample. Other DNA sequences in the same sample also yield this CDR3. This chain joins TRBV5-1 and TRBJ1-2; D is perhaps TRBD1 (6 bases). The V end was cut by 0 bases, the J end by 6 bases, with 6 bases between. Looked up from germline, CDR1 is SGHRS and CDR2 is YFSETQ. The CDR3 extends over 12 amino acids. The CDR3 is CASSLAGDGYTF. The DNA for the CDR3 is TGCGCCAGCAGCTTGGCAGGGGATGGCTACACCTTC.

This clone was detected only once. The rearrangement links TRBV4-2 to TRBJ2-1; the match to TRBD2 covers 9 bases. Germline V CDR1 and CDR2: LGHNA, YNFKEQ. This CDR3 spans 16 amino acids. J lost 8 bases, V lost 0 bases, and 8 bases had no gene match. The CDR3 nucleotides read TGTGCCAGCAGCCAAGATCGGCGGGGGGGCCGGGATGAGCAGTTCTTC. Its protein is CASSQDRRGGRDEQFF.

This chain joins TRBV29-1 and TRBJ1-6, with TRBD1 matching 7 bases. Germline trimming cut 6 bases from V and 7 bases from J; bases unmatched to any gene: 9. Germline values: CDR1 SQVTM, CDR2 ANQGSEA. The CDR3 has 14 amino acids. The CDR3 DNA reads TGCAGCGTCGTTACAGGGGACCCGAATTCACCCCTCCACTTT. Its protein is CSVVTGDPNSPLHF.

Turning to this clone: This same CDR3 is encoded by further DNA sequences in the sample. The V call is TRBV2, the J call TRBJ1-2; no definite D call. This CDR3 has 11 residues. Trimming shortened V by 4 bases and J by 5 bases, and 5 bases separated the two germline ends. CDR1 is SNHLY, CDR2 FYNNEI, per germline. The CDR3 here is CASSGNYGYTF. The CDR3 region has the DNA TGTGCCAGCAGTGGAAATTATGGCTACACCTTC.

The V call is TRBV30, the J call TRBJ2-5; the D is unclear. Germline CDR1 and CDR2: GTSNPN and SVGIG (reference sequence). This CDR3 has 11 amino acids. Between the trimmed V and J ends, which lost 2 bases and 7 bases, there was a span of 8 bases. The CDR3 sequence is CAWSHRGTQYF. In DNA form, the CDR3 reads TGTGCCTGGAGTCATAGAGGGACCCAGTACTTC.

As regards this clone: Different DNA sequences within this sample yield the same CDR3. The rearrangement joins TRBV29-1 to TRBJ2-2; no definite D call. Trimming took off 6 bases at V and 2 bases at J, with 4 bases between the two ends. This CDR3 is built from 11 residues. The germline CDR1 and CDR2 sequences are SQVTM and ANQGSEA. The CDR3 sequence is CSVTNTGELFF. The CDR3 bases are TGCAGCGTGACTAACACCGGGGAGCTGTTTTTT.

This clone has a handful of counts. The rearrangement uses TRBV30 and TRBJ1-4, with D uncertain. Looked up from germline, CDR1 is GTSNPN and CDR2 is SVGIG (reference sequence). The germline V and J ends were trimmed by 5 bases and 5 bases, with 3 bases remaining between them. The CDR3 totals 10 residues. CDR3 nucleotides: TGTGCCTGGCAGAATGAAAAACTGTTTTTT. Translating gives CAWQNEKLFF.

This clone was seen a handful of times. The J gene is TRBJ2-3, the V gene TRBV29-1; no clear D gene. The V gene lost 5 bases and the J gene lost 5 bases, with 5 bases spanning the gap. The V gene's germline CDR1 is SQVTM and CDR2 ANQGSEA. The CDR3 has 10 residues. The CDR3 sequence: CSVPQDTQYF. CDR3 coding DNA: TGCAGCGTTCCGCAAGATACGCAGTATTTT.

The chain carries TRBV5-4 and TRBJ1-5; D call uncertain. Germline CDR1 reads SGHNT; CDR2 reads YYREEE (reference sequence). This CDR3 has 16 amino acids. The germline V and J ends were trimmed by 4 bases and 7 bases, with 21 bases remaining between them. Here the CDR3 reads CASSTDGSSYPQPQHF. The CDR3 DNA sequence: TGTGCCAGCAGCACCGATGGGTCATCGTATCCACAGCCCCAGCATTTT.

This clone was counted between two and nine times. This chain joins TRBV5-6 and TRBJ2-5; tentatively, D is TRBD1 (7 bases). Germline V gene data show CDR1 as SGHDT and CDR2 as YYEEEE. The CDR3 sequence is 17 residues long. Trimming removed 4 bases from V and 5 bases from J, with 24 bases in between. CDR3 sequence reads: CASSPGAHRGYGETQYF. The CDR3 nucleotides are TGTGCCAGCAGCCCGGGGGCCCACAGGGGTTATGGGGAGACCCAGTACTTC.

This chain links TRBV29-1 with TRBJ2-3; D possibly corresponds to TRBD1 (6 bases). Germline V CDR1 and CDR2: SQVTM, ANQGSEA. The CDR3 sequence is 16 residues long. Trimming removed 7 bases at V and 1 base at J, with 21 bases between. DNA for the CDR3: TGCAGCGCCTTCCAGGGACACAGAAGCCGCACAGATACGCAGTATTTT. Its protein product is CSAFQGHRSRTDTQYF.

V and J are TRBV4-1 and TRBJ2-7; D unclear. Trimming shortened V by 2 bases and J by 7 bases, and 15 bases separated the two germline ends. CDR3 length: 14 amino acids. Germline-derived CDR1 and CDR2 are MGHRA and YSYEKL. The CDR3 DNA reads as TGCGCCAGCAGCCAATCAAGACTTTCTGGGGAGCAGTACTTC. Amino acids: CASSQSRLSGEQYF.

The chain is built from TRBV4-1 and TRBJ1-2; D is undetermined. Between the trimmed V and J ends, which lost 1 base and 1 base, there was a span of 7 bases. Per the germline V gene, CDR1 is MGHRA and CDR2 is YSYEKL. This CDR3 comprises 14 residues. This CDR3 reads CASSQGRLNYGYTF. The CDR3 coding sequence is TGCGCCAGCAGCCAAGGACGCCTTAACTATGGCTACACCTTC.

This clone was observed a few times. The chain carries TRBV30 and TRBJ2-1; 7 nucleotides match TRBD2. Germline CDR1 GTSNPN, CDR2 SVGIG (reference sequence). There are 14 residues in the CDR3. Trimming removed 5 bases from V and 11 bases from J; junction bases left unmatched: 15. CDR3 protein: CAWDRTRAAGQQFF. As DNA, the CDR3 is TGTGCCTGGGATAGGACTAGGGCGGCGGGTCAGCAGTTCTTC.

The chain employs TRBV9 and TRBJ2-5, with D possibly TRBD2 on 6 matching bases. With the DNA end fitting TRBJ2-7 better, the J assignment may be wrong. CDR1 SGDLS and CDR2 YYNGEE come from the germline V gene. The CDR3 has 14 amino acids. The CDR3 reads CASSVRQGGYEQYF. CDR3 in DNA: TGTGCCAGCAGCGTGAGGCAGGGAGGCTACGAGCAGTACTTC.

The chain uses TRBV15 and TRBJ2-1; 9 nucleotides agree with TRBD2. The germline CDR1 and CDR2 sequences are LNHNV and YYDKDF (reference sequence). This CDR3 has 15 residues. The junction had 10 bases not matched to a gene; V was cut back by 7 bases and J by 6 bases. As DNA, the CDR3 is TGTGCCACCACCCTGACCGCGGGGGGGTCCAATGAGCAGTTCTTC. It is translated as CATTLTAGGSNEQFF.

The chain links TRBV30 to TRBJ2-2; D may match TRBD1 or TRBD2 (5 bases each). The germline V gene encodes CDR1 GTSNPN and CDR2 SVGIG (reference sequence). This CDR3 has 15 residues. V lost 2 bases, J lost 6 bases, and 16 bases lay in between. CDR3 region: CAWSRDSGQSGELFF. The DNA of the CDR3 is TGTGCCTGGAGTCGCGACAGCGGTCAATCCGGGGAGCTGTTTTTT.

This clone was seen more than once but under ten times. V is TRBV19 and J is TRBJ1-1, with a possible D match to TRBD1 (6 bases). Germline V gene data show CDR1 as LNHDA and CDR2 as SQIVND (reference sequence). The CDR3 is 17 amino acids. V was clipped by 7 bases and J by 0 bases, with 21 bases between them. The chain's CDR3 is CASTKKGGIYVNTEAFF. The CDR3 DNA follows: TGTGCCAGTACCAAAAAGGGGGGAATTTATGTGAACACTGAAGCTTTCTTT.

The CDR3 is CSVYGQGESKNIQYF. The CDR3, as DNA: TGCAGCGTATATGGACAGGGGGAATCCAAAAACATTCAGTACTTC. The chain is built from TRBV29-1 and TRBJ2-4; 10 bases line up with TRBD1. From germline, CDR1 is SQVTM and CDR2 ANQGSEA. Trimming took 6 bases from V and 2 from J; bases not matched to a gene: 7. This CDR3 comprises 15 residues.

The CDR3 loop reads CASSLGTVISYNEQFF. The DNA for the CDR3 is TGCGCCAGCAGCTTGGGGACAGTCATTTCCTACAATGAGCAGTTCTTC. This rearrangement joins TRBV5-1 to TRBJ2-1; D might be TRBD1 (6 bases). The ends were cut back, 0 bases at V and 1 base at J, with 11 bases in the middle. CDR1 SGHRS and CDR2 YFSETQ come from the germline V gene. This CDR3 comprises 16 residues.

The V call is TRBV9, the J call TRBJ1-1; D unclear. Per germline, CDR1 SGDLS and CDR2 YYNGEE. The CDR3 is made up of 15 amino acids. The V end lost 0 bases, the J end lost 1 base, and 10 bases lay between the germline ends. The CDR3 loop is CASSVESRENTEAFF. CDR3 DNA sequence: TGTGCCAGCAGCGTAGAGAGTAGGGAGAACACTGAAGCTTTCTTT.

CDR3 in amino acids: CASKLVGGLQETQYF. In DNA, the CDR3 is TGTGCCAGCAAGTTGGTTGGGGGACTCCAAGAGACCCAGTACTTC. The rearrangement uses TRBV2 and TRBJ2-5; D might be TRBD2 (6 bases). Deletions cut 7 bases from V and 1 base from J, with 16 bases between. Germline lookup yields CDR1 SNHLY and CDR2 FYNNEI. The CDR3 loop spans 15 amino acids.